Here is one TCR beta chain with its context. What it recognizes is unknown. The data were produced by immunoSEQ multiplex PCR, yet TCRdb's version contains in-frame clones alone and is incomplete. The sample contains about 140,000 clones, about 93% of which appear only once. The data originate from a study of T cell responses to AZD1222 COVID-19 vaccine. Study-wide results and caveats: Most donors were white British and more were female, and clonal diversity was possibly underestimated. Spike was spanned by vaccine-associated CD4 TCRs, which were dominant at 160-218 and 743-854. The study sampled repertoires only after the peak T cell response.

The source is an adult in good health. The source was peripheral blood, collected on day 0 of AZD1222 vaccination.

CDR3 sequence (DNA): TGTGCCAGCAGTGAACTTTTGGGCAATCAGCCCCAGCATTTT. Translating gives CASSELLGNQPQHF. The chain carries TRBV6-1 and TRBJ1-5; D remains unclear. The CDR3 runs 14 residues. Between the trimmed V and J ends, which lost 2 bases and 2 bases, there was a span of 7 bases. CDR1 MNHNS and CDR2 SASEGT come from the germline V gene.